These 20 T cell receptor beta chains were all obtained from the same sample, sequenced in a study of blood T cell repertoires in COVID-19. The assay was immunoSEQ multiplex PCR, and TCRdb's table has in-frame clones only and misses some. The top ten clones hold approximately 6.5% of a sample with about 94,000 clones, roughly four fifths of them seen once. Sequenced material: peripheral blood. The receptors stem from a man aged 55 to 70 with acute or convalescent COVID-19.

The CDR3 region has the DNA TGTGCCAGCAGCCAGGGACAGGGGGCAACAGATACGCAGTATTTT. Translated: CASSQGQGATDTQYF. The rearrangement joins TRBV3-1 (or the pseudogene TRBV3-2) to TRBJ2-3, with 12 positions matching TRBD1. Trimming removed 3 bases from V and 3 bases from J; junction bases left unmatched: 1. This CDR3 contains 15 residues. CDR1 and CDR2 from the germline V gene are LGHDT and YNNKEL (reference sequence).

This chain joins TRBV5-8 and TRBJ1-4, with D perhaps TRBD1 (5 bases). The CDR3 is made up of 15 amino acids. In germline, CDR1 is SGHTS, CDR2 YDEGEE. Trimming shortened V by 4 bases and J by 7 bases, and 17 bases separated the two germline ends. DNA for the CDR3: TGTGCCAGCAGCGCGGGGGAGGGCTGGAGTGAAAAACTGTTTTTT. This translates into CASSAGEGWSEKLFF.

The chain combines TRBV9 with TRBJ1-2; D might be TRBD1 (5 bases). Germline V lookup: CDR1 SGDLS, CDR2 YYNGEE. Trimming took off 3 bases at V and 2 bases at J, with 11 bases between the two ends. This CDR3 is 14 amino acids long. The CDR3 here is CASSASSGNYGYTF. In nucleotides, the CDR3 is TGTGCCAGCAGCGCATCTTCAGGGAACTATGGCTACACCTTC.

V usage is TRBV6-5 and J usage is TRBJ1-1; D not resolved. The germline V gene has CDR1 MNHEY and CDR2 SVGAGI. The CDR3 consists of 13 residues. Trimming shortened V by 5 bases and J by 0 bases, and 7 bases separated the two germline ends. The CDR3 reads CASSRTVNTEAFF. The DNA for the CDR3 is TGTGCCAGCAGTAGAACAGTGAACACTGAAGCTTTCTTT.

This clone was observed a few times. The chain has TRBV6-5 and TRBJ2-7; TRBD1 matches at 8 bases. The CDR3 is 12 residues long. V lost 5 bases and J lost 12; bases outside the gene matches: 9. CDR1 is MNHEY and CDR2 is SVGAGI in the germline V gene. The CDR3 DNA reads TGTGCCAGCAGTCCCGGACAGGGTATCTTGTACTTC. As protein: CASSPGQGILYF.

The chain employs TRBV19 and TRBJ1-2, with TRBD1 matching over 9 bases. CDR1 is LNHDA and CDR2 is SQIVND in the germline V gene (reference sequence). Trimming cost V 9 bases and J 4 bases; bases outside gene matches: 12. The CDR3 totals 15 residues. DNA of the CDR3: TGTGCCAGCAGAAGTACAGGGGGCTACACCTATGGCTACACCTTC. Translated: CASRSTGGYTYGYTF.

This clone appeared many times. The same CDR3 arises from other DNA sequences in this sample as well. The chain recombines TRBV19 with TRBJ1-2; 7 nucleotides align to TRBD1. CDR1 and CDR2 from the germline V gene are LNHDA and SQIVND (reference sequence). This CDR3 region has 15 residues. Germline trimming cut 6 bases from V and 1 base from J; bases unmatched to any gene: 8. The CDR3 sequence: CASSPGQPFNYGYTF. DNA for the CDR3: TGTGCCAGTAGCCCGGGACAGCCCTTTAACTATGGCTACACCTTC.

The chain employs TRBV27 and TRBJ1-1; D is unresolved. From germline, CDR1 is MNHEY and CDR2 SMNVEV (reference sequence). Trimming removed 2 bases from V and 1 base from J, with 29 bases in between. The CDR3 runs to 21 residues. The CDR3 loop is CASSLRSSRSERSLRNTEAFF. The CDR3, as DNA: TGTGCCAGCAGTTTACGTTCGAGCCGCTCCGAGAGGTCCCTTAGGAACACTGAAGCTTTCTTT.

The chain recombines TRBV11-2 with TRBJ1-1; D possibly corresponds to TRBD1 (5 bases). Trimming cost V 5 bases and J 4 bases, with 20 bases left between them. The CDR3 spans 16 residues. In germline, CDR1 is SGHAT, CDR2 FQNNGV. The CDR3 nucleotides read TGTGCCAGCAGCCTACCGGGACTCCAGATTAGCACTGAAGCTTTCTTT. Its protein product is CASSLPGLQISTEAFF.

This chain links TRBV4-1 with TRBJ2-1; a weak D match, TRBD2 (6 bases). V lost 4 bases to trimming and J lost 3 bases, with 7 bases between them. The CDR3 runs to 13 residues. Per the germline V gene, CDR1 is MGHRA and CDR2 is YSYEKL. The CDR3 DNA sequence: TGCGCCAGCAGCCGGGGGGACTACAATGAGCAGTTCTTC. Its translation is CASSRGDYNEQFF.

V gene TRBV6-2 or TRBV6-3 combines with J gene TRBJ2-5, with a weak D call TRBD2 (5 bases). Trimming took 2 bases from V and 5 from J, leaving 9 bases between them. Germline CDR1 is MNHEY and CDR2 is SVGEGT. The CDR3 has 13 amino acids. CDR3 amino acids: CASSYRERETQYF. The CDR3 coding sequence is TGTGCCAGCAGTTACAGGGAGCGTGAGACCCAGTACTTC.

Concerning this clone: This sample also contains other DNA sequences that code for the same CDR3. The chain has TRBV29-1 and TRBJ1-1; possible D gene TRBD1, 5 bases. The CDR3 totals 13 residues. With 0 bases removed from V and 0 bases from J, the gap between germline ends came to 5 bases. Germline CDR1 SQVTM, CDR2 ANQGSEA. The CDR3 sequence is CSVEDRVNTEAFF. In DNA, the CDR3 is TGCAGCGTTGAAGACAGGGTGAACACTGAAGCTTTCTTT.

This clone has a handful of counts. The rearrangement uses TRBV6-2 or TRBV6-3 and TRBJ2-1; D gene ambiguous. The CDR3 consists of 14 residues. Germline loops: CDR1 MNHEY, CDR2 SVGEGT. V was shortened by 0 bases and J by 3 bases, with 6 bases between the two germline ends. In nucleotides, the CDR3 is TGTGCCAGCAGTTACTCTCTAGTCTACAATGAGCAGTTCTTC. Its protein product is CASSYSLVYNEQFF.

V usage is TRBV6-5 and J usage is TRBJ1-5, with 7 bases lining up with TRBD1. V was pared by 2 bases and J by 6 bases, with 7 bases of the junction left unmatched. This CDR3 is 15 amino acids long. Germline V CDR1 and CDR2: MNHEY, SVGAGI. The CDR3 here is CASSYGTVPGQPQHF. The CDR3 DNA reads as TGTGCCAGCAGTTACGGGACAGTCCCAGGTCAGCCCCAGCATTTT.

The chain links TRBV27 to TRBJ1-1; D gene uncertain. Per the germline V gene, CDR1 is MNHEY and CDR2 is SMNVEV (reference sequence). The CDR3 is 15 amino acids. Trimming pared 2 bases from V and 0 bases from J, leaving 10 bases between. For the CDR3, the DNA is TGTGCCAGCAGTTTAACTCCGGTCATGAACACTGAAGCTTTCTTT. Encoded protein: CASSLTPVMNTEAFF.

This sequence joins TRBV5-1 and TRBJ1-1; 9 bases match TRBD1. The CDR3 spans 15 residues. Looked up from germline, CDR1 is SGHRS and CDR2 is YFSETQ. V lost 3 bases to trimming and J lost 3 bases; unmatched junction nucleotides: 6. CDR3 sequence reads: CASSWGDRDHTEAFF. As DNA, the CDR3 is TGCGCCAGCAGCTGGGGGGACAGGGACCACACTGAAGCTTTCTTT.

This clone was seen a single time. The chain couples TRBV7-2 to TRBJ1-4; 7 bases are a match to TRBD1. From germline, CDR1 is SGHTA and CDR2 FQGNSA. Losses at the gene ends were 3 bases for V and 7 bases for J; bases not matched to a gene: 11. The CDR3 loop spans 16 amino acids. CDR3 residues: CASSFVGGSGGEKLFF. CDR3 nucleotides: TGTGCCAGCAGCTTCGTGGGGGGCTCAGGGGGTGAAAAACTGTTTTTT.

CDR3 residues: CASSFEGLASYNEQFF. CDR3 sequence (DNA): TGCGCCAGCAGCTTTGAAGGACTAGCGAGCTACAATGAGCAGTTCTTC. This chain uses TRBV5-1 with TRBJ2-1; 9 nucleotides agree with TRBD2. The germline V gene encodes CDR1 SGHRS and CDR2 YFSETQ. Trimming took 2 bases from V and 3 from J; bases not matched to a gene: 6. The CDR3 runs to 16 residues.

The chain employs TRBV21-1 and TRBJ1-3; the table names TRBD1, a call not compared with the DNA. TRBV21-1 is designated a pseudogene. This CDR3 has 20 residues. The CDR3 spells CASSMTGATTTQNSGNTIYF. As DNA, the CDR3 is TGTGCCAGCAGCATGACAGGGGCCACCACCACCCAAAACTCTGGAAACACCATATATTTT.

The chain combines TRBV7-8 with TRBJ1-2; 9 bases line up with TRBD1. The ends lost 5 bases at V and 6 bases at J; junction bases unmatched: 10. CDR3 size: 15 residues. Germline V gene sequence: CDR1 SGHVS, CDR2 FQNEAQ. The DNA of the CDR3 is TGTGCCAGCAGCGTCAATACAGGGGGCATGCATGGCTACACCTTC. This gives the protein CASSVNTGGMHGYTF.